This is a list of T cell receptor beta chains from one sample in a study of cytomegalovirus exposure and HLA in healthy donors. The assay was immunoSEQ multiplex PCR, and TCRdb's table has in-frame clones only and misses some. The table shows about 120,000 clones, with approximately 74% occurring only once. What was sequenced was PBMCs. The receptors here all came from a woman in her forties or fifties in good health and CMV-seropositive. Each CDR3 is given with its conserved first and last residue. D genes are given only for firm matches. The size of a clone is reported for some rows only, either as once, few or many, or as a class for expanded clones.

cdr3_nt,cdr3_aa,v_call,clone_size,d_call,j_call
TGTGCCAGCAGCCAAGACTGGAGGCAGGGGATTGACACCATATATTTT,CASSQDWRQGIDTIYF,TRBV4-2,-,-,TRBJ1-3
TGTGCCAGCAGCCAAGACAGGTGGCGTTCAACCTCCTACGAGCAGTACTTC,CASSQDRWRSTSYEQYF,TRBV7-2,-,-,TRBJ2-7
TGCAGCGTTGTCGTGAGCGGGTTCGAGCAGTTCTTC,CSVVVSGFEQFF,TRBV29-1,-,-,TRBJ2-1
TGTGCCAGCAGTGATCCGGGACTAGCGGCGTTAGAGCAGTACTTC,CASSDPGLAALEQYF,TRBV2,once,TRBD2,TRBJ2-7
TGTGCCACCAGCAGACCCGCTGACAGGGGGCCGCGGGGTGAGCAGTTCTTC,CATSRPADRGPRGEQFF,TRBV15,-,TRBD1,TRBJ2-1
TGTGCCATCAGTGAGTCGAGTCTAGCTGAAGCTTTCTTT,CAISESSLAEAFF,TRBV10-3,few,-,TRBJ1-1
TGTGCCAGCAGCCAGGGCTTTGAGACCCAGTACTTC,CASSQGFETQYF,TRBV5-4,-,-,TRBJ2-5
TGTGCCTGGAGTCACAGCGGCTCTGGAAACACCATATATTTT,CAWSHSGSGNTIYF,TRBV30,few,-,TRBJ1-3
TGTGCCAGCAGCTTAGAGCCGGCAGGGGGCGCTGGCTACACCTTC,CASSLEPAGGAGYTF,TRBV7-9,-,TRBD1,TRBJ1-2
TGTGCCAGCAGCTTTGCGGGAGGCACAGATACGCAGTATTTT,CASSFAGGTDTQYF,TRBV7-2,-,TRBD2,TRBJ2-3
TGTGCCAGCTCACCACCGGGAGGACAGGGCCACGAGCAGTACTTC,CASSPPGGQGHEQYF,TRBV18,-,TRBD1,TRBJ2-7
TGTGCCAGCAGTGAAGCCCGCGGGGTGGCGCAGTATTTT,CASSEARGVAQYF,TRBV6-1,-,-,TRBJ2-3
TGTGCCAGCAGCCCCCAAAACAGCCTGAGGGTGAAGAACACTGAAGCTTTCTTT,CASSPQNSLRVKNTEAFF,TRBV9,-,-,TRBJ1-1
TGCGCCAGCAGCCAAGATGAGGGCAGGGGGAGGGAAAAACTGTTTTTT,CASSQDEGRGREKLFF,TRBV4-1,-,TRBD1,TRBJ1-4
TGTGCCAGCAGGAGGGGGTCTACTGAAAACTATGGCTACACCTTC,CASRRGSTENYGYTF,TRBV6-6,-,-,TRBJ1-2
TGTGCCAGCAGACGATCCGAAGGGGCTTACAATCAGCCCCAGCATTTT,CASRRSEGAYNQPQHF,TRBV27,once,-,TRBJ1-5
TGTGCCAGGGGGCAGGGGGGTGGCTACACCTTC,CARGQGGGYTF,TRBV21-1,-,-,TRBJ1-2
TGCAGCGTTGAAGATCGTGGCTACACCTTC,CSVEDRGYTF,TRBV29-1,-,-,TRBJ1-2
TGTGCCAGTAGTTTGGGGTGGGACATTAAGTACGAGCAGTACTTC,CASSLGWDIKYEQYF,TRBV19,-,-,TRBJ2-7
TGTGCCAGCAGTGAGAGTGGAGGCACTGAAGCTTTCTTT,CASSESGGTEAFF,TRBV6-1,once,-,TRBJ1-1
TGTGCCAGCAGCTACAGGACGGGGGATGGCTACACCTTC,CASSYRTGDGYTF,TRBV5-4,-,-,TRBJ1-2
TGTGCCAGTATTCAGTCAGGCCGGGGGGGCCGCTACAATGAGCAGTTCTTC,CASIQSGRGGRYNEQFF,TRBV19,few,TRBD2,TRBJ2-1
TGTGCCAGTACCTCTATAGGGAACAGGGCCAACTATGGCTACACCTTC,CASTSIGNRANYGYTF,TRBV19,-,-,TRBJ1-2
TGTGCCAGCAGCCTCTACACAGATACGCAGTATTTT,CASSLYTDTQYF,TRBV5-5,-,-,TRBJ2-3
TGTGCCAGCAGTCTCGACACCCTCACGGATGGCTACACCTTC,CASSLDTLTDGYTF,TRBV6-1,-,-,TRBJ1-2
TGTGCCAGCAGCGCTCGGACAGGGGGGTTAAGCAATCAGCCCCAGCATTTT,CASSARTGGLSNQPQHF,TRBV7-2,few,TRBD1,TRBJ1-5
TGTGCCAGCTCACCAGTTATCAGGGAAGAGACCCAGTACTTC,CASSPVIREETQYF,TRBV18,-,-,TRBJ2-5
TGCGCCAGCAGCCAAGGACGGGGACAGGGGAATGAAAAACTGTTTTTT,CASSQGRGQGNEKLFF,TRBV4-3,-,TRBD1,TRBJ1-4
TGCGCCAGCAGCTTGGGACAACAGGGGTTAGATGGCTACACCTTC,CASSLGQQGLDGYTF,TRBV5-1,few,TRBD1,TRBJ1-2